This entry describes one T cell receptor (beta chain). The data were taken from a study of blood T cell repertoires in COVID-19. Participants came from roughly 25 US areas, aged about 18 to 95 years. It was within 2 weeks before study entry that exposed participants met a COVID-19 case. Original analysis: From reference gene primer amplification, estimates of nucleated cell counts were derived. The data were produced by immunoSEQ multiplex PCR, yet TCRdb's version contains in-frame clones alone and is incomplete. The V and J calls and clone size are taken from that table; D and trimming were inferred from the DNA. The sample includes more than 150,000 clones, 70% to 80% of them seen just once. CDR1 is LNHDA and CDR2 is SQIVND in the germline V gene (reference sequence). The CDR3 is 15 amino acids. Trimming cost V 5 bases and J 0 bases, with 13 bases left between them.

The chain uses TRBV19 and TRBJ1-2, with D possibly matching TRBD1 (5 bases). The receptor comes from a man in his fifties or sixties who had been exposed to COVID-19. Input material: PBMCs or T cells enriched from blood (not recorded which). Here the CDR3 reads CASSYRNRANYGYTF. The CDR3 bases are TGTGCCAGTAGTTACAGGAATAGAGCTAACTATGGCTACACCTTC.